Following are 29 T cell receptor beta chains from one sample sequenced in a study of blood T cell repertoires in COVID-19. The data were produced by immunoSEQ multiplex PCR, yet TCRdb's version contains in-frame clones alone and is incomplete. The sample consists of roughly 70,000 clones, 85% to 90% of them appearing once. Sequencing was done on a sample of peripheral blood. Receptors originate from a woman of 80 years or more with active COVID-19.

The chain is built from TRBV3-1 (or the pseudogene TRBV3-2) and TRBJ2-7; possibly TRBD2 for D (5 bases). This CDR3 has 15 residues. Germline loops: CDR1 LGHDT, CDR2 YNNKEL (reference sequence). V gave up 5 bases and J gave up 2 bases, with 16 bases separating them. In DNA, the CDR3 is TGTGCCAGCAGCTCAACTAGTGAATCCCCCTACGAGCAGTACTTC. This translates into CASSSTSESPYEQYF.

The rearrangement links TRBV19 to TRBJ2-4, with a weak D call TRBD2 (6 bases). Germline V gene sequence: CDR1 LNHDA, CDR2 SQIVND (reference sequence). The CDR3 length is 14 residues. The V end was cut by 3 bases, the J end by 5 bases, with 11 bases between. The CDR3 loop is CASSMASAQNIQYF. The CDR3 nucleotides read TGTGCCAGTAGTATGGCTAGCGCCCAAAACATTCAGTACTTC.

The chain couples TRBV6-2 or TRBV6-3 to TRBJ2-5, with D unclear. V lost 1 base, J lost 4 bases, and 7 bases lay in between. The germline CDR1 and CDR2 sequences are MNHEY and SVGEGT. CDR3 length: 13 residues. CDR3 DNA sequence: TGTGCCAGCAGTTACTGGAGAGGAGAGACCCAGTACTTC. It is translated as CASSYWRGETQYF.

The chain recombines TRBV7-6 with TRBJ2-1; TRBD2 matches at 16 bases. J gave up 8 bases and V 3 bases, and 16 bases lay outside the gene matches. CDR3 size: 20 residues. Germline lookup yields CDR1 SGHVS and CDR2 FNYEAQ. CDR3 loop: CASSFTPGLAGGPIGDEQFF. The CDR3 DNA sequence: TGTGCCAGCAGCTTCACTCCGGGACTAGCGGGAGGGCCGATCGGAGATGAGCAGTTCTTC.

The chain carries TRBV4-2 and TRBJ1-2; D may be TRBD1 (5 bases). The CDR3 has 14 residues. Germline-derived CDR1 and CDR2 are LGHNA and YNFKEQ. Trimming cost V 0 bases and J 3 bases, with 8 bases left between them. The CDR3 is CASSQDRGDYGYTF. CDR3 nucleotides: TGTGCCAGCAGCCAAGATCGGGGGGACTATGGCTACACCTTC.

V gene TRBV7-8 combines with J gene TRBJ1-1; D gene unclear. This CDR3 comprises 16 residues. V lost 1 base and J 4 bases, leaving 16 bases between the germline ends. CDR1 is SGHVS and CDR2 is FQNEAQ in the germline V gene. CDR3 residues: CASSLGAGPLSTEAFF. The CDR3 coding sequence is TGTGCCAGCAGCTTAGGGGCAGGCCCGTTAAGCACTGAAGCTTTCTTT. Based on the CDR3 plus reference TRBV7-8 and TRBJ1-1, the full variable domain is GAGVSQSPRYKVAKRGQDVALRCDPISGHVSLFWYQQALGQGPEFLTYFQNEAQLDKSGLPSDRFFAERPEGSVSTLKIQRTQQEDSAVYLCASSLGAGPLSTEAFFGQGTRLTVV.

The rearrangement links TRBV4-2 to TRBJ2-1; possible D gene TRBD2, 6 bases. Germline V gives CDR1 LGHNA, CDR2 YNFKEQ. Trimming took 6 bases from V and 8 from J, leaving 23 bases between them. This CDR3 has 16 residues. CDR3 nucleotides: TGTGCCAGCAGTCACCACACTCCCAGGGAGGTCGATGAGCAGTTCTTC. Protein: CASSHHTPREVDEQFF.

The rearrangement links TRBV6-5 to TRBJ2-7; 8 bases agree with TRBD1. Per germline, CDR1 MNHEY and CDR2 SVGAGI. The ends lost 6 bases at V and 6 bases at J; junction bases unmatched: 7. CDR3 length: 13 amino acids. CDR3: CASRVGQGGEQYF. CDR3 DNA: TGTGCCAGCAGGGTAGGACAGGGCGGCGAGCAGTACTTC.

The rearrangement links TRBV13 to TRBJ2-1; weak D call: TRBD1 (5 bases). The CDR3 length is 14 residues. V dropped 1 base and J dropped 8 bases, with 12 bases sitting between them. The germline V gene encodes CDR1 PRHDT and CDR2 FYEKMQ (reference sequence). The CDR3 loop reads CASSLDTRGYEQFF. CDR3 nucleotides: TGTGCCAGCAGCTTAGATACAAGGGGATATGAGCAGTTCTTC. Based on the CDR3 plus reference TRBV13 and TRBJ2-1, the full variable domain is AAGVIQSPRHLIKEKRETATLKCYPIPRHDTVYWYQQGPGQDPQFLISFYEKMQSDKGSIPDRFSAQQFSDYHSELNMSSLELGDSALYFCASSLDTRGYEQFFGPGTRLTVL.

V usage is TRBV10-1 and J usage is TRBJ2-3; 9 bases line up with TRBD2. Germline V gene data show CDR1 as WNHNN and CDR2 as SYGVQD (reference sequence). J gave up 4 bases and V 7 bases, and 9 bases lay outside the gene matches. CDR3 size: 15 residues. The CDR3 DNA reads TGCGCCAGCATCGGGGGGCGGGAGGGCGCAGATACGCAGTATTTT. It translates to CASIGGREGADTQYF.

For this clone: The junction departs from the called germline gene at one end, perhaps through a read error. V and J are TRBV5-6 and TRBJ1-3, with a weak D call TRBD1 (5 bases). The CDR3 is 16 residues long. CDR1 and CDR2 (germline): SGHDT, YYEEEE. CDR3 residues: CASSSIRGYSGNTIYF. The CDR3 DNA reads TGTGCCAGCAGTTCGATAAGGGGTTACTCTGGGAACACCATATATTTT. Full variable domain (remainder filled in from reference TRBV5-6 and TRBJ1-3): DAGVTQSPTHLIKTRGQQVTLRCSPKSGHDTVSWYQQALGQGPQFIFQYYEEEERQRGNFPDRFSGHQFPNYSSELNVNALLLGDSALYLCASSSIRGYSGNTIYFGEGSWLTVV.

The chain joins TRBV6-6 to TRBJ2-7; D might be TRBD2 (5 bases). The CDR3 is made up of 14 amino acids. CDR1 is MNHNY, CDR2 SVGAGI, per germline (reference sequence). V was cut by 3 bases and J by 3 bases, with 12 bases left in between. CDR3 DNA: TGTGCCAGCAGTTATCTAGCACTAGTCTACGAGCAGTACTTC. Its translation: CASSYLALVYEQYF.

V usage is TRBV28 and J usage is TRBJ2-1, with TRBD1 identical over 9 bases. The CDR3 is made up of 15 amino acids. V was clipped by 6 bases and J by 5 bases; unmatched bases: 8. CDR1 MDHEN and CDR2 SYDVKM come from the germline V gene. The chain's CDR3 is CASSPVGTGHNEQFF. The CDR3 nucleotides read TGTGCCAGCAGCCCCGTTGGGACAGGGCACAATGAGCAGTTCTTC.

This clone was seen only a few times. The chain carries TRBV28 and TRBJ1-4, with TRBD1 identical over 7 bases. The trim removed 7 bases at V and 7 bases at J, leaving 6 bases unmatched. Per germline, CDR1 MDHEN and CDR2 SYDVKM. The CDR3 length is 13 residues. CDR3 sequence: CASMTGLSEKLFF. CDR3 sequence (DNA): TGTGCCAGCATGACAGGGTTAAGTGAAAAACTGTTTTTT.

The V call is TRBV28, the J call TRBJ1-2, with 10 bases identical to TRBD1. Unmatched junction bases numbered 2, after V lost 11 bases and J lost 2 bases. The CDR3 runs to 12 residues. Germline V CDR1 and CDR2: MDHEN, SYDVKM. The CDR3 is CAADRGNYGYTF. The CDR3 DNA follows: TGTGCCGCGGACAGGGGGAACTATGGCTACACCTTC.

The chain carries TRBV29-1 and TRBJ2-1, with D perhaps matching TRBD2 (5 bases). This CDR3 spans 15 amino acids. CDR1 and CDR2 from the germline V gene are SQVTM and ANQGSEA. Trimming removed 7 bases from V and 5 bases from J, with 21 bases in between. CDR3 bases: TGCAGCGCCGTAGTACCCAATAGCGCCGACAATGAGCAGTTCTTC. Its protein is CSAVVPNSADNEQFF.

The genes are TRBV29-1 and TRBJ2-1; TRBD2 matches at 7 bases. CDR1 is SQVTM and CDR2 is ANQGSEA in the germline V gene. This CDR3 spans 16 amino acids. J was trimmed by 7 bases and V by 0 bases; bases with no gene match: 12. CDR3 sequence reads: CSVEDLPGGGLNEQFF. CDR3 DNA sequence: TGCAGCGTTGAAGATCTGCCGGGGGGAGGGTTAAATGAGCAGTTCTTC.

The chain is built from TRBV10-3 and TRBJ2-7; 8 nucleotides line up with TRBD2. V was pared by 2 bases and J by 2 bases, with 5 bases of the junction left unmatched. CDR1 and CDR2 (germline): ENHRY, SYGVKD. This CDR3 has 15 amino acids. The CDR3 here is CAISEGLAGAYEQYF. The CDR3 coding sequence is TGTGCCATCAGTGAGGGACTAGCAGGGGCCTACGAGCAGTACTTC.

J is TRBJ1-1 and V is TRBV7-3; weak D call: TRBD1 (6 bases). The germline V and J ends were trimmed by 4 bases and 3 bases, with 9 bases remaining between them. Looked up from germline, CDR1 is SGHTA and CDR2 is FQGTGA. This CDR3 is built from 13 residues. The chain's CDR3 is CASSSDRHTEAFF. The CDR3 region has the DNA TGTGCCAGCAGCTCGGACAGACACACTGAAGCTTTCTTT.

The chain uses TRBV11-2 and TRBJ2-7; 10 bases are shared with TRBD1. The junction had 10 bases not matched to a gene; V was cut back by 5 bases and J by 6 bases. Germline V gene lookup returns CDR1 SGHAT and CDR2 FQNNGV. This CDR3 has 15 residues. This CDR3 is CASSPGTGVLSEQYF. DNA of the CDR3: TGTGCCAGCAGCCCGGGGACAGGGGTCTTGAGCGAGCAGTACTTC.

The CDR3 spells CASSPKPGLVRADTQYF. CDR3 sequence (DNA): TGTGCCAGCTCACCAAAGCCGGGACTAGTTAGGGCAGATACGCAGTATTTT. The V and J genes are TRBV18 and TRBJ2-3; TRBD2 matches at 8 bases. The CDR3 contains 17 residues. Looked up from germline, CDR1 is KGHSH and CDR2 is LQKENI. The ends lost 2 bases at V and 4 bases at J; junction bases unmatched: 11.

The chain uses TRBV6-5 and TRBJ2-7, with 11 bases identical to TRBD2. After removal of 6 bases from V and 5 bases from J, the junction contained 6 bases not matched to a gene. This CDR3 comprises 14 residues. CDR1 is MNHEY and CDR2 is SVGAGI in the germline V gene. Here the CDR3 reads CASSRSGRANEQYF. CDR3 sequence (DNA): TGTGCCAGCAGCCGTAGCGGGAGGGCGAACGAGCAGTACTTC.

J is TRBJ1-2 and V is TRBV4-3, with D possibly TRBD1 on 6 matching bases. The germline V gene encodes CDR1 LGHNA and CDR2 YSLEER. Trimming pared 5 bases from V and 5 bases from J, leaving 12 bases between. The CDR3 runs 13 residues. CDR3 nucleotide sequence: TGCGCCAGCAGCGAAGCAGGGGCGTATGGCTACACCTTC. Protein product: CASSEAGAYGYTF.

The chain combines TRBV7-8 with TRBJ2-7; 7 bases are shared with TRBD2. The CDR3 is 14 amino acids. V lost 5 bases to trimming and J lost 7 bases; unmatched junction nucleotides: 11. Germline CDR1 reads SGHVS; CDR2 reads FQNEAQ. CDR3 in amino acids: CASSTSGGRDEQYF. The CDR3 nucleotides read TGTGCCAGCAGCACCTCGGGAGGCCGGGATGAGCAGTACTTC.

In DNA, the CDR3 is TGTGCCAGCAGCCTCGGCCTCGGTCAGGGTGAGCAGTTCTTC. It is translated as CASSLGLGQGEQFF. The V gene is TRBV5-6, the J gene TRBJ2-1; D is perhaps TRBD1 (5 bases). This CDR3 is built from 14 residues. Trimming removed 4 bases from V and 9 bases from J, with 17 bases in between. Germline-derived CDR1 and CDR2 are SGHDT and YYEEEE. Variable domain in full (rest from reference TRBV5-6 and TRBJ2-1): DAGVTQSPTHLIKTRGQQVTLRCSPKSGHDTVSWYQQALGQGPQFIFQYYEEEERQRGNFPDRFSGHQFPNYSSELNVNALLLGDSALYLCASSLGLGQGEQFFGPGTRLTVL.

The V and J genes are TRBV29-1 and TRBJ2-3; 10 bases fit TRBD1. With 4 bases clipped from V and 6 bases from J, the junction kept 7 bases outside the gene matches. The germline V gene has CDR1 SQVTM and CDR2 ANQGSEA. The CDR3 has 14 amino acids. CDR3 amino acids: CSVGKGTGVDTQYF. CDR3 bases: TGCAGCGTTGGCAAGGGGACAGGGGTCGATACGCAGTATTTT.

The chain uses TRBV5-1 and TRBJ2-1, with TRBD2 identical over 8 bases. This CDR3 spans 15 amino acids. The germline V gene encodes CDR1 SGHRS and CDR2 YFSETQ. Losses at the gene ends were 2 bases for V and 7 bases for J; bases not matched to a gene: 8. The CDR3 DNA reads TGCGCCAGCAGCTTCGGGCTAGCGGGCCCTAATGAGCAGTTCTTC. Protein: CASSFGLAGPNEQFF.

In DNA form, the CDR3 reads TGTGCCAGCAGTTTATCACAGGGGGCTCTCTCTGGAAACACCATATATTTT. This gives the protein CASSLSQGALSGNTIYF. The chain combines TRBV28 with TRBJ1-3; 9 nucleotides align to TRBD1. J gave up 0 bases and V 1 base, and 4 bases lay outside the gene matches. This CDR3 is 17 amino acids long. Germline loops: CDR1 MDHEN, CDR2 SYDVKM.

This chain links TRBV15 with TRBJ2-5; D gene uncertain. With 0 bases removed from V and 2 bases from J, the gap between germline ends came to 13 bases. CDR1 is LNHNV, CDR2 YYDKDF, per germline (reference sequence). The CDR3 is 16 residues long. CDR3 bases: TGTGCCACCAGCAGAGATCCCCGGTTAGAGCAAGAGACCCAGTACTTC. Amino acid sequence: CATSRDPRLEQETQYF. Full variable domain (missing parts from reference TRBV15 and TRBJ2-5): DAMVIQNPRYQVTQFGKPVTLSCSQTLNHNVMYWYQQKSSQAPKLLFHYYDKDFNNEADTPDNFQSRRPNTSFCFLDIRSPGLGDTAMYLCATSRDPRLEQETQYFGPGTRLLVL.